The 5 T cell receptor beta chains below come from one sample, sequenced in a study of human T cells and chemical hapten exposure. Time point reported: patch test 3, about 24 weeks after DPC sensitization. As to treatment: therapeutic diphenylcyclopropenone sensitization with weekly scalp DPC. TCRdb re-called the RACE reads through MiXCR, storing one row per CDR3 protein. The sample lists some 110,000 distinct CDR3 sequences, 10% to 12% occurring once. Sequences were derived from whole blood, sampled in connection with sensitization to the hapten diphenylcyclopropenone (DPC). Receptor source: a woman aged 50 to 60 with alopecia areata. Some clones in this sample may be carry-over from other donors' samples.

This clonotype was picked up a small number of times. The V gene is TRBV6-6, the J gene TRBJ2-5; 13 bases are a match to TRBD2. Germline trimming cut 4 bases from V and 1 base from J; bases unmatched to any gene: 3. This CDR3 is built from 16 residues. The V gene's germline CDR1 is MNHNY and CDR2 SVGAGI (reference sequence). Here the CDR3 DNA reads TGTGCCAGCAGTTCGAGACTAGCGGGAGGCCAAGAGACCCAGTACTTC. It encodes CASSSRLAGGQETQYF.

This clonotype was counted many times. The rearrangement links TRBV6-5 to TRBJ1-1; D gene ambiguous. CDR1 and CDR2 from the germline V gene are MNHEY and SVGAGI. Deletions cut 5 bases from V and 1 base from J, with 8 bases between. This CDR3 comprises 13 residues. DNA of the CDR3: TGTGCCAGCAGTCCCCGCTGGAACACTGAAGCTTTCTTT. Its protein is CASSPRWNTEAFF.

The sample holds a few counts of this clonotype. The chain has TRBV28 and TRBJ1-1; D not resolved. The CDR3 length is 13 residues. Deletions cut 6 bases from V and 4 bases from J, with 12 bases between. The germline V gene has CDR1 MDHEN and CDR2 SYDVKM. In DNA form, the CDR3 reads TGTGCCAGCAGCACTCCCGGAACCACTGAAGCTTTCTTT. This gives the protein CASSTPGTTEAFF.

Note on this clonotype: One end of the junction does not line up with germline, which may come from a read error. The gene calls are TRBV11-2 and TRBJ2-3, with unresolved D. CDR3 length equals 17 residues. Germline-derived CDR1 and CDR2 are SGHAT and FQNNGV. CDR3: CASTLELNPKSTDTQYF. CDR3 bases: TGTGCCAGCACCTTAGAACTAAATCCAAAAAGCACAGATACGCAGTATTTT. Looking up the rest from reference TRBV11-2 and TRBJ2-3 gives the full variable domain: EAGVAQSPRYKIIEKRQSVAFWCNPISGHATLYWYQQILGQGPKLLIQFQNNGVVDDSQLPKDRFSAERLKGVDSTLKIQPAKLEDSAVYLCASTLELNPKSTDTQYFGPGTRLTVL.

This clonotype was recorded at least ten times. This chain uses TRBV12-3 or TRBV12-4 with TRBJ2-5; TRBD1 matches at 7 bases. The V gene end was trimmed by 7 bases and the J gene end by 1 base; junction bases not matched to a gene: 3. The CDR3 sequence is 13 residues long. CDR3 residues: CASTRDSQETQYF. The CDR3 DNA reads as TGTGCCAGCACCAGGGACAGCCAAGAGACCCAGTACTTC.